This TCR beta chain was sequenced during a study of Ad26.COV2.S vaccination and SARS-CoV-2 variants. The CDR3 runs 15 residues. Trimming removed 1 base at V and 11 bases at J, with 20 bases between. Germline V gene lookup returns CDR1 MGHRA and CDR2 YSYEKL. The treatment denotes: roughly 19 received Ad26.COV2.S at low or high dose, single or two shots; five or six received placebo; per-sample allocation not given. On day 63 after the first injection, vaccine and placebo recipients gave samples. Clones were read by immunoSEQ multiplex PCR, and TCRdb kept only the in-frame ones, dropping some. Here the sample spans some 290,000 clones, 85% being singletons. This clone has just one count.

The receptor's source is a person between 18 and 65 years old who received the Ad26.COV2.S COVID-19 vaccine or a placebo. Sequencing was performed on peripheral blood, taken in a trial of Ad26.COV2.S vaccine versus placebo. This chain uses TRBV4-1 with TRBJ1-1, with D possibly matching TRBD1 (5 bases). CDR3 loop: CASSQGRDDPPMAFF. The CDR3 bases are TGCGCCAGCAGCCAAGGGCGGGACGACCCCCCAATGGCTTTCTTT.